The present T cell receptor beta chain was sequenced within a study of tumor-infiltrating lymphocytes in localized non-small cell lung cancer (dated by TCRdb to the early 2020s). For the wider study: Several histologies were represented in the cohort, which also included both smokers and never-smokers as well as patients whose samples were collected after neoadjuvant chemotherapy. From each patient came resected tumor tissue plus uninvolved lung tissue from that same patient, and the uninvolved lung tissue was described as non-adjacent to the tumor. The same patients underwent several integrated assays, with TCR sequencing performed together with flow cytometry, multiplex immunofluorescence, RNA-seq, exome sequencing and proteomics. The overall ICON cohort comprised over 120 surgical patients with localized non-small cell lung cancer whose tumors were resected. The paired tumor versus uninvolved lung comparison of immunoSEQ T-cell fraction included 45 to 65 patients.

Broader findings and caveats from the paper: The TCR-derived T-cell fraction showed no difference between the flow cytometry-defined immunotypes IM1 (good prognosis) and IM2 (poor prognosis). Because different assays used different pieces of the same tissue, technical variation could not be distinguished from intratumor heterogeneity. Because assay coverage varied across patients depending on available tissue quantity, TCR sequencing was performed for only a subset of the cohort. In line with immunofluorescence CD3 counts, TCRbeta sequencing supported higher T cell infiltration in tumors compared with uninvolved lung tissue.

From the germline V gene, CDR1 is SGHRS and CDR2 is YFSETQ. The V end loses 5 bases and the J end loses 4 bases, and a stretch of 10 bases separates them. The CDR3, from cysteine to phenylalanine, totals 12 residues. CDR3 DNA is the only sequence kept; it has 36 bases, read in frame from the first base. The T-cell fraction in tumor and uninvolved lung tissue was obtained from TCR sequencing using the immunoSEQ assay. The source study handled its data this way. To analyze survival, patients were divided into a high T-cell fraction group (upper tertile) and a low T-cell fraction group (lower two tertiles), and the two groups were compared using a log-rank test. A signed-rank test was used to check for differences in T-cell fraction between paired tumor and uninvolved lung. TCRdb re-hosts the immuneACCESS table, in-frame sequences only. Its copies lack some clones; in the studies checked, an unresolved V gene accounts for under half of them, and the cause for the rest is not known. That table supplies the V and J calls and clone size; D and trimming were determined from the DNA. This sample has over 10,000 clones in its table, and about 70% of those were observed once. Of the sample, around 15% is held by the ten largest clones.

The first patient joined ICON in 2016, and enrollment wrapped up when the last patient was enrolled in the second half of 2018. From a subcohort of 76 patients, fresh tumor and matched uninvolved tissue were collected for in-depth immune analyses, including TCR sequencing. DNA isolated from bulk tissue, without cell sorting, was used for TCR sequencing. Concerning this clone itself: Its antigen has not been determined. No qualities accompany the bases; no much larger clone lies one base away.

The material sequenced was uninvolved lung tissue not adjacent to the tumor. The rearranged chain carries TRBV5-1 and TRBJ2-7; D gene: possibly TRBD1, on 5 matching bases. The receptor's source is a human donor with non-small cell lung cancer. Here the CDR3 is given as CASSFQGYEQYF. The sequenced DNA is TGCGCCAGCAGTTTTCAGGGTTACGAGCAGTACTTC.